This T cell receptor (beta chain) was identified in a study of CD8 T cells in Susac syndrome. After extraction with the RNeasy kit, about 0.45 to 1 ug of the RNA was reverse transcribed using random hexamers. Amplification of TCR beta CDR3 was carried out by immunoSEQ multiplex PCR, which covered 54 Vbeta and 13 Jbeta segments. TCRdb itself ran the immunoSEQ multiplex PCR reads through MiXCR, one entry per CDR3 protein. The repertoire holds about 130,000 distinct CDR3 sequences, with more than 90% as singletons. The CDR3 is 14 residues long. The germline V gene encodes CDR1 LNHDA and CDR2 SQIVND (reference sequence). V gave up 6 bases and J gave up 5 bases; unmatched junction bases: 3. Sequencing of TCR beta covered CD8+ and CD4+ T cells obtained from blood. While serving as controls, healthy donors were matched for age and sex. Negative isolation was used for CD8+ and CD4+ T cells, and FACS enrichment was applied to TEMRA cells.

This TCR derives from a human donor in good health. Sequencing input: CD4+ T cells from PBMCs. V usage is TRBV19 and J usage is TRBJ2-3; 12 bases are shared with TRBD2. The CDR3 sequence: CASSLTSGRDTQYF. DNA of the CDR3: TGTGCCAGTAGCCTGACTAGCGGGAGAGATACGCAGTATTTT. Drawing the rest from reference TRBV19 and TRBJ2-3, the complete variable domain is DGGITQSPKYLFRKEGQNVTLSCEQNLNHDAMYWYRQDPGQGLRLIYYSQIVNDFQKGDIAEGYSVSREKKESFPLTVTSAQKNPTAFYLCASSLTSGRDTQYFGPGTRLTVL.